This section outlines one T cell receptor (beta chain) sequence together with its context. The CDR3 has 15 amino acids. Trimming took off 6 bases at V and 1 base at J, with 15 bases between the two ends. Germline assignment: CDR1 MNHEY and CDR2 SVGAGI. In the original workflow: Reference gene primer amplification in the assay estimated nucleated cell counts. TCRdb's copy holds only in-frame clones and misses some; the assay was immunoSEQ multiplex PCR. The V and J calls and clone size come from that table; D and trimming were worked out from the DNA. The sample records roughly 280,000 clones, more than 75% being singletons. This record comes from a study of blood T cell repertoires in COVID-19. As for the study in general: COVID-19 samples from acute and convalescent phases originated in the United States, Italy and Spain. PBMCs, B-cell-depleted T cells, or T cells provided the cDNA or gDNA that made up the material.

The material sequenced was peripheral blood. The TCR comes from a man in his forties with active or convalescent COVID-19. The rearrangement joins TRBV6-5 to TRBJ1-1; D perhaps matches TRBD1 (5 bases). The CDR3 bases are TGTGCCAGCAGCCCAACAGGACGCCCGAACACTGAAGCTTTCTTT. This sequence encodes CASSPTGRPNTEAFF.